This passage covers 12 T cell receptor beta chains from one sample sequenced in a study of blood T cells in healthy people across ages. For the second PCR, which ran for about 7 to 11 cycles, a sample-barcoded 5' primer and a J-beta primer mix were used. MiXCR, run by TCRdb on the 5' RACE reads, gives a single entry per CDR3 protein. Among roughly 1,700,000 distinct CDR3 sequences listed, 25% to 30% were seen once. The sequenced sample was blood. These receptor sequences come from a woman between 25 and 40 years old in good health.

The chain has TRBV18 and TRBJ2-7; D could derive from TRBD1 or TRBD2 (5 bases each). The germline V gene has CDR1 KGHSH and CDR2 LQKENI. This CDR3 is 14 amino acids long. V lost 5 bases to trimming and J lost 3 bases, with 14 bases between them. For the CDR3, the DNA is TGTGCCAGCTCATTCGGGACGGAGCTCTACGAGCAGTACTTC. Translated, it gives CASSFGTELYEQYF.

V usage is TRBV6-1 and J usage is TRBJ2-6; D is possibly TRBD2 (5 bases). Germline V CDR1 and CDR2: MNHNS, SASEGT. Trimming pared 1 base from V and 0 bases from J, leaving 10 bases between. The CDR3 contains 17 residues. CDR3: CASSEDGRVSGANVLTF. The CDR3 DNA sequence: TGTGCCAGCAGTGAAGATGGGCGGGTCTCTGGGGCCAACGTCCTGACTTTC.

The chain couples TRBV5-1 to TRBJ1-2; TRBD1 agrees at 7 bases. The V and J ends lost 4 bases and 7 bases, in that order; junction bases with no gene match: 4. Germline CDR1 is SGHRS and CDR2 is YFSETQ. This CDR3 is 12 amino acids long. CDR3 nucleotide sequence: TGCGCCAGCAGCATCTCAGGGGGTGGCTACACCTTC. This gives the protein CASSISGGGYTF.

Only a few counts were recorded for this clonotype. This chain joins TRBV3-1 and TRBJ1-6; D not certain. CDR3 length: 15 residues. Looked up from germline, CDR1 is LGHDT and CDR2 is YNNKEL (reference sequence). Trimming cost V 2 bases and J 2 bases, with 7 bases left between them. CDR3 region: CASSQNGPYNSPLHF. CDR3 DNA: TGTGCCAGCAGCCAAAACGGCCCCTATAATTCACCCCTCCACTTT.

This clonotype was counted between two and nine times. CDR3: CATSTGTPNTDTQYF. The CDR3 bases are TGTGCCACCAGCACTGGGACGCCCAACACAGATACGCAGTATTTT. The rearrangement uses TRBV15 and TRBJ2-3, with D perhaps being TRBD1 or TRBD2 (5 bases each). From germline, CDR1 is LNHNV and CDR2 YYDKDF (reference sequence). CDR3 size: 15 residues. V lost 4 bases, J lost 2 bases, and 13 bases lay in between. The whole variable domain, filled in from reference TRBV15 and TRBJ2-3, reads DAMVIQNPRYQVTQFGKPVTLSCSQTLNHNVMYWYQQKSSQAPKLLFHYYDKDFNNEADTPDNFQSRRPNTSFCFLDIRSPGLGDTAMYLCATSTGTPNTDTQYFGPGTRLTVL.

The rearrangement uses TRBV29-1 and TRBJ1-2; a possible D gene is TRBD1 (5 bases). The V end lost 0 bases, the J end lost 8 bases, and 13 bases lay between the germline ends. Germline V lookup: CDR1 SQVTM, CDR2 ANQGSEA. The CDR3 is made up of 13 amino acids. CDR3 protein: CSVEDRGRTGYTF. The CDR3, as DNA: TGCAGCGTTGAAGATCGGGGCAGGACCGGCTACACCTTC.

This clonotype was observed a few times. CDR3 amino acids: CASGVSNQPQHF. CDR3 nucleotide sequence: TGTGCCAGCGGGGTTAGCAATCAGCCCCAGCATTTT. The V call is TRBV7-9, the J call TRBJ1-5; D is undetermined. This CDR3 comprises 12 residues. The germline V gene encodes CDR1 SEHNR and CDR2 FQNEAQ (reference sequence). V lost 8 bases, J lost 0 bases, and 5 bases lay in between.

As DNA, the CDR3 is TGTGCTAGTGGTGGGCGGGACAGGTCTAGCACAGATACGCAGTATTTT. Its translation: CASGGRDRSSTDTQYF. V is TRBV12-5 and J is TRBJ2-3; 8 bases map to TRBD1. Germline loops: CDR1 LGHNT, CDR2 FRNRAP. This CDR3 contains 16 residues. V trimming: 5 bases; J trimming: 0 bases; junction bases outside the gene matches: 7.

The chain combines TRBV5-1 with TRBJ1-2; no definite D call. The germline CDR1 and CDR2 sequences are SGHRS and YFSETQ. The V end was cut by 0 bases, the J end by 1 base, with 10 bases between. The CDR3 consists of 15 residues. CDR3 nucleotide sequence: TGCGCCAGCAGCTTGGCGTTAGGGCTTAACTATGGCTACACCTTC. This codes for CASSLALGLNYGYTF.

The chain carries TRBV7-2 and TRBJ1-2; D unclear. Between the trimmed V and J ends, which lost 4 bases and 3 bases, there was a span of 15 bases. Per the germline V gene, CDR1 is SGHTA and CDR2 is FQGNSA. The CDR3 is 15 residues long. The CDR3 DNA sequence: TGTGCCAGCAGCTCTACAAGGACGTTAGACTATGGCTACACCTTC. This translates into CASSSTRTLDYGYTF.

This clonotype was seen more than once but under ten times. The chain links TRBV7-2 to TRBJ2-7; 12 nucleotides agree with TRBD2. The CDR3 is 18 amino acids. Germline V gives CDR1 SGHTA, CDR2 FQGNSA. J gave up 4 bases and V 3 bases, and 13 bases lay outside the gene matches. CDR3 DNA: TGTGCCAGCAGCTTCAGACTAGCGGGAGCCGACTTGGGATACGAGCAGTACTTC. It encodes CASSFRLAGADLGYEQYF.

This sequence joins TRBV27 and TRBJ2-3, with D tentatively TRBD2 (6 bases). Trimming took 8 bases from V and 4 from J, leaving 19 bases between them. The CDR3 covers 15 residues. Per germline, CDR1 MNHEY and CDR2 SMNVEV (reference sequence). The CDR3 region is CASPNGGRRSDTQYF. DNA of the CDR3: TGTGCCAGCCCCAATGGAGGGAGGAGGTCAGATACGCAGTATTTT.